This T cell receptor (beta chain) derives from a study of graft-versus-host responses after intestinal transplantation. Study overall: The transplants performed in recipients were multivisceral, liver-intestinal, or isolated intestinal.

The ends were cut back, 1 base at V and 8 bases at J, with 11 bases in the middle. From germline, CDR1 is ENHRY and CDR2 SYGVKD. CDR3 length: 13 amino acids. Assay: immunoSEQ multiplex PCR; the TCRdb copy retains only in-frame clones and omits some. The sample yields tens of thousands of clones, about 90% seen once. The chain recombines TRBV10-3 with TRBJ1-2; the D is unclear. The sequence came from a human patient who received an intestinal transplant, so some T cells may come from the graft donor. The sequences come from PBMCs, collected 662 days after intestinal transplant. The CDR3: CAISEYGRRGYTF. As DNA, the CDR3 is TGTGCCATCAGTGAGTACGGCCGGCGGGGCTACACCTTC.